This TCR beta chain was obtained from a study of PD-L1 blockade in urothelial cancer. The germline V gene encodes CDR1 LNHNV and CDR2 YYDKDF (reference sequence). The V gene lost 3 bases and the J gene lost 7 bases, with 22 bases spanning the gap. This CDR3 is 17 amino acids long. Clones were read by immunoSEQ multiplex PCR, and TCRdb kept only the in-frame ones, dropping some. Of roughly 120,000 clones detected, 75% to 90% appear once; the ten largest clones hold 1.5% to 2%. Stated time point: peripheral blood 6 weeks after treatment start. Sample numbers ranged from 1 to 8 per patient, encompassing pretreatment and on-treatment collections.

The chain joins TRBV15 to TRBJ1-5; D might be TRBD1 (6 bases). The sequenced sample was PBMCs, obtained around atezolizumab (anti-PD-L1) treatment. The sequence came from a man aged 60 to 75 with urothelial cancer. CDR3 loop: CATSRPKGGARGQPQHF. DNA of the CDR3: TGTGCCACCAGCAGGCCCAAAGGGGGGGCGCGAGGGCAGCCCCAGCATTTT.